This T cell receptor (beta chain) emerged from a study of OX40 agonist ivuxolimab in advanced cancers. Looking at the study overall: The dose of intravenous ivuxolimab that patients received every 2 weeks ranged from 0.01 to 10 mg/kg. Prior therapy, whether anti-PD-1, anti-PD-L1 or anti-CTLA-4, was allowed, and under 50% had some.

Notes on this clone: Its target is unknown.

The CDR3 has 11 residues. Germline V CDR1 and CDR2: DFQATT, SNEGSKA (reference sequence). The V gene end was trimmed by 6 bases and the J gene end by 10 bases; junction bases not matched to a gene: 4. Repertoires were generated with immunoSEQ multiplex PCR, while TCRdb's copy carries only in-frame clones and drops some. This sample carries roughly 80,000 clones, 90% of them seen once, and the ten largest clones take 0.55% to 0.7%. Study-wide results and caveats: Average numbers of expanded clones were greater in CD8+ T cells than in CD4+.

The chain recombines TRBV20-1 with TRBJ2-1; 9 bases are a match to TRBD2. The sequence was obtained from an adult with an advanced solid tumor such as melanoma, head and neck, liver or kidney cancer. The sample here was CD4+ or CD8+ T cells sorted from blood, taken in a trial of the OX40 agonist ivuxolimab. The chain's CDR3 is CSARTSVEQFF. The CDR3 DNA sequence: TGCAGTGCCCGGACTAGCGTAGAGCAGTTCTTC.